Presented here are 14 T cell receptor beta chains from one specimen sequenced in a study of T cell responses to AZD1222 COVID-19 vaccine. The table came from immunoSEQ multiplex PCR; TCRdb's copy has only in-frame clones and leaves some out. The data contain roughly 100,000 clones, roughly nine tenths of them seen just once; the ten biggest clones take up just under 3%. The source was peripheral blood, collected on day 0 of AZD1222 vaccination. The receptors were gathered from an adult in good health.

The V call is TRBV6-2 or TRBV6-3, the J call TRBJ1-2; 8 bases line up with TRBD1. The length of the CDR3 is 15 residues. Germline V CDR1 and CDR2: MNHEY, SVGEGT. V was pared by 3 bases and J by 6 bases, with 9 bases of the junction left unmatched. CDR3 sequence reads: CASSYRGDRPHGYTF. The CDR3 nucleotides are TGTGCCAGCAGTTATCGAGGGGACAGGCCCCATGGCTACACCTTC.

This clone appeared a single time. V usage is TRBV29-1 and J usage is TRBJ1-1; the match to TRBD1 covers 8 bases. The trim removed 4 bases at V and 1 base at J, leaving 8 bases unmatched. The CDR3 length is 15 residues. The germline CDR1 and CDR2 sequences are SQVTM and ANQGSEA. The CDR3 region is CSVGRGQGANTEAFF. CDR3 sequence (DNA): TGCAGCGTTGGCAGAGGACAGGGTGCGAACACTGAAGCTTTCTTT. Filled out from reference TRBV29-1 and TRBJ1-1, the complete variable domain reads SAVISQKPSRDICQRGTSLTIQCQVDSQVTMMFWYRQQPGQSLTLIATANQGSEATYESGFVIDKFPISRPNLTFSTLTVSNMSPEDSSIYLCSVGRGQGANTEAFFGQGTRLTVV.

The V call is TRBV6-2 or TRBV6-3, the J call TRBJ2-2; D may be TRBD1 (6 bases). The length of the CDR3 is 14 residues. Germline CDR1 MNHEY, CDR2 SVGEGT. Deletions cut 1 base from V and 6 bases from J, with 9 bases between. The DNA for the CDR3 is TGTGCCAGCAGTTACTATCAGGGGTCCGGGGAGCTGTTTTTT. Residues: CASSYYQGSGELFF.

The table lists this clone with a count of one. The rearrangement links TRBV5-1 to TRBJ2-7, with 7 bases lining up with TRBD2. The length of the CDR3 is 14 residues. The V gene's germline CDR1 is SGHRS and CDR2 YFSETQ. V was pared by 0 bases and J by 4 bases, with 4 bases of the junction left unmatched. CDR3 loop: CASSLALADYEQYF. CDR3 nucleotide sequence: TGCGCCAGCAGCTTGGCCCTAGCGGATTACGAGCAGTACTTC.

Concerning this clone itself: This sample also contains other DNA sequences that code for the same CDR3. V usage is TRBV7-9 and J usage is TRBJ1-5, with D maybe TRBD1 (5 bases). V was cut by 5 bases and J by 4 bases, with 6 bases left in between. The CDR3 length is 12 residues. Germline-derived CDR1 and CDR2 are SEHNR and FQNEAQ (reference sequence). The CDR3 DNA reads as TGTGCCAGCAGCGGGGGAAATCAGCCCCAGCATTTT. The encoded protein is CASSGGNQPQHF.

The chain combines TRBV5-5 with TRBJ2-6, with a weak D call TRBD1 (5 bases). Trimming cost V 4 bases and J 4 bases, with 12 bases left between them. Germline values: CDR1 SGHKS, CDR2 YYEKEE (reference sequence). The CDR3 is 15 residues long. Written as DNA, the CDR3 is TGTGCCAGCAGCGCCATAGGGGCCGGGGCCAACGTCCTGACTTTC. The encoded protein is CASSAIGAGANVLTF.

The chain combines TRBV7-9 with TRBJ2-7; 9 bases align to TRBD1. Germline CDR1 and CDR2: SEHNR and FQNEAQ (reference sequence). The junction had 5 bases not matched to a gene; V was cut back by 5 bases and J by 3 bases. CDR3 size: 14 residues. The CDR3 nucleotides read TGTGCCAGCAGCATCGGGACAGGGATCTACGAGCAGTACTTC. Its translation is CASSIGTGIYEQYF.

This chain uses TRBV25-1 with TRBJ1-3; D remains unclear. CDR1 and CDR2 from the germline V gene are MGHDK and SYGVNS. The CDR3 sequence is 15 residues long. V lost 6 bases to trimming and J lost 0 bases, with 12 bases between them. The CDR3 sequence: CASRRSGISGNTIYF. In DNA form, the CDR3 reads TGTGCCAGCAGACGAAGCGGAATCTCTGGAAACACCATATATTTT.

The chain carries TRBV12-3 or TRBV12-4 and TRBJ2-3; D is possibly TRBD1 (7 bases). The CDR3 is made up of 12 amino acids. Trimming cost V 8 bases and J 8 bases, with 14 bases left between them. In nucleotides, the CDR3 is TGTGCCAGCCAATCGCAGGGGGGTACGCAGTATTTT. Its protein is CASQSQGGTQYF.

The V and J genes are TRBV9 and TRBJ1-2; D remains ambiguous. The ends were cut back, 3 bases at V and 4 bases at J, with 13 bases in the middle. The CDR3 contains 14 residues. Germline loops: CDR1 SGDLS, CDR2 YYNGEE. This CDR3 reads CASSGKAGFYGYTF. The CDR3 DNA reads TGTGCCAGCAGCGGAAAGGCAGGCTTCTATGGCTACACCTTC.

This chain links TRBV5-6 with TRBJ1-2; D is uncertain. Germline CDR1 and CDR2: SGHDT and YYEEEE. This CDR3 is 13 amino acids long. V was clipped by 1 base and J by 6 bases, with 10 bases between them. DNA for the CDR3: TGTGCCAGCAGCTTGATACGTCCCCATGGCTACACCTTC. Protein product: CASSLIRPHGYTF. Based on the CDR3 plus reference TRBV5-6 and TRBJ1-2, the full variable domain is DAGVTQSPTHLIKTRGQQVTLRCSPKSGHDTVSWYQQALGQGPQFIFQYYEEEERQRGNFPDRFSGHQFPNYSSELNVNALLLGDSALYLCASSLIRPHGYTFGSGTRLTVV.

The V call is TRBV4-1, the J call TRBJ2-5; TRBD2 matches 9 bases. V shed 1 base, J shed 4 bases, and the junction held 19 bases outside the gene matches. This CDR3 has 20 amino acids. Germline CDR1 reads MGHRA; CDR2 reads YSYEKL. CDR3: CASSQVPWASGNPRGETQYF. The CDR3 nucleotides read TGCGCCAGCAGCCAAGTCCCCTGGGCTAGCGGGAACCCAAGGGGAGAGACCCAGTACTTC.

This rearrangement joins TRBV7-3 to TRBJ2-2; 7 bases fit TRBD2. The J segment lost 7 bases and the V segment lost 0 bases, leaving 8 bases of the junction unmatched. Germline CDR1 SGHTA, CDR2 FQGTGA. The CDR3 consists of 16 residues. The CDR3 DNA reads as TGTGCCAGCAGCTTAACGGGGCTAGCGGTGGACGGGGAGCTGTTTTTT. This gives the protein CASSLTGLAVDGELFF.

The CDR3 spells CASSINGGETQYF. The CDR3, as DNA: TGTGCCAGTAGTATAAACGGGGGGGAGACCCAGTACTTC. The V and J genes are TRBV19 and TRBJ2-5, with TRBD2 matching 7 bases. After removal of 2 bases from V and 5 bases from J, the junction contained 2 bases not matched to a gene. The CDR3 consists of 13 residues. Per the germline V gene, CDR1 is LNHDA and CDR2 is SQIVND (reference sequence).